What follows are 30 T cell receptor beta chains derived from one specimen sequenced in a study of T cell responses to AZD1222 COVID-19 vaccine. Measured with immunoSEQ multiplex PCR; TCRdb has only the in-frame clones, and not every one. Of 100,000 to 150,000 clones listed, around 84% are singletons. The source was peripheral blood, collected on day 0 of AZD1222 vaccination. All receptors derive from an adult in good health.

The V and J genes are TRBV6-5 and TRBJ1-2; no firm D call. This CDR3 spans 15 amino acids. V was cut by 0 bases and J by 2 bases, with 10 bases left in between. Germline V lookup: CDR1 MNHEY, CDR2 SVGAGI. The CDR3 DNA reads as TGTGCCAGCAGTTACTCTGGTTCCCAGAACTATGGCTACACCTTC. Protein product: CASSYSGSQNYGYTF.

The chain uses TRBV3-1 (or the pseudogene TRBV3-2) and TRBJ1-1, with D perhaps matching TRBD1 (5 bases). Germline V gene sequence: CDR1 LGHDT, CDR2 YNNKEL (reference sequence). The length of the CDR3 is 17 residues. V was clipped by 4 bases and J by 0 bases, with 18 bases between them. Here the CDR3 reads CASSPNRFREVNTEAFF. The CDR3 coding sequence is TGTGCCAGCAGCCCTAACAGGTTTCGGGAGGTGAACACTGAAGCTTTCTTT.

The V gene is TRBV6-5, the J gene TRBJ1-2; 8 bases match TRBD1. The CDR3 extends over 14 amino acids. CDR1 and CDR2 (germline): MNHEY, SVGAGI. V dropped 4 bases and J dropped 7; count of bases not matched to a gene: 8. This CDR3 reads CASSSPQGAGGYTF. The CDR3 bases are TGTGCCAGCAGTTCACCGCAGGGGGCGGGTGGCTACACCTTC.

Only one count was recorded for this clone. V usage is TRBV6-6 and J usage is TRBJ1-5, with D unclear. There are 16 residues in the CDR3. Trimming took off 0 bases at V and 6 bases at J, with 15 bases between the two ends. The germline V gene encodes CDR1 MNHNY and CDR2 SVGAGI (reference sequence). In DNA, the CDR3 is TGTGCCAGCAGTTACTCGAACCTAGTCGTAGGTCAGCCCCAGCATTTT. This translates into CASSYSNLVVGQPQHF.

The rearrangement uses TRBV18 and TRBJ1-3, with 9 bases identical to TRBD1. V shed 6 bases, J shed 0 bases, and the junction held 6 bases outside the gene matches. The CDR3 consists of 16 residues. Germline V gene lookup returns CDR1 KGHSH and CDR2 LQKENI. The chain's CDR3 is CASSGTGGGSGNTIYF. The CDR3 coding sequence is TGTGCCAGCTCCGGTACAGGGGGCGGCTCTGGAAACACCATATATTTT.

The CDR3 reads CASNVGGTDTQYF. The CDR3 nucleotides read TGTGCCAGCAATGTTGGAGGGACAGATACGCAGTATTTT. The rearrangement uses TRBV2 and TRBJ2-3; a possible D gene is TRBD2 (6 bases). Germline V gives CDR1 SNHLY, CDR2 FYNNEI. CDR3 length: 13 residues. Trimming took off 7 bases at V and 3 bases at J, with 11 bases between the two ends.

The V call is TRBV10-1, the J call TRBJ2-3, with 8 bases lining up with TRBD1. The ends lost 3 bases at V and 2 bases at J; junction bases unmatched: 4. CDR1 is WNHNN and CDR2 is SYGVQD in the germline V gene (reference sequence). This CDR3 region has 15 residues. CDR3 nucleotide sequence: TGCGCCAGCAGTGATGGGGGACAGGTCACAGATACGCAGTATTTT. It translates to CASSDGGQVTDTQYF.

This clone was picked up one time. V and J are TRBV10-2 and TRBJ2-7; 9 bases are a match to TRBD1. This CDR3 region has 17 residues. Trimming cost V 7 bases and J 0 bases; bases outside gene matches: 13. Germline CDR1 and CDR2: WSHSY and SAAADI. CDR3 coding DNA: TGCGCCAGCACCCGGGACAGGGTCACCGAGAGCTCCTACGAGCAGTACTTC. Encoded protein: CASTRDRVTESSYEQYF.

The chain carries TRBV28 and TRBJ1-4; 10 bases agree with TRBD1. Trimming at V came to 5 bases and at J to 7 bases, leaving 4 bases not matched to a gene. The CDR3 extends over 14 amino acids. Germline lookup yields CDR1 MDHEN and CDR2 SYDVKM. CDR3 amino acids: CASSDRDRGEKLFF. The CDR3, as DNA: TGTGCCAGCAGTGACCGGGACAGGGGTGAAAAACTGTTTTTT.

The rearrangement uses TRBV18 and TRBJ2-5; D might be TRBD2 (6 bases). This CDR3 is built from 15 residues. CDR1 and CDR2 (germline): KGHSH, LQKENI. Trimming cost V 2 bases and J 2 bases, with 12 bases left between them. The CDR3 loop reads CASSPLPGEQETQYF. CDR3 in DNA: TGTGCCAGCTCACCATTGCCGGGGGAACAAGAGACCCAGTACTTC.

The V and J genes are TRBV14 and TRBJ2-2, with D perhaps TRBD1 (6 bases). The V gene lost 1 base and the J gene lost 7 bases, with 7 bases spanning the gap. The CDR3 is 13 amino acids. CDR1 is SGHDN and CDR2 is FVKESK in the germline V gene. The CDR3 is CASSQAGVGELFF. The CDR3, as DNA: TGTGCCAGCAGCCAAGCAGGGGTCGGGGAGCTGTTTTTT.

V and J are TRBV7-3 and TRBJ2-3, with D possibly called TRBD1 or TRBD2 (5 bases each). Germline V lookup: CDR1 SGHTA, CDR2 FQGTGA. The germline V and J ends were trimmed by 4 bases and 2 bases, with 16 bases remaining between them. The CDR3 has 16 residues. CDR3 protein: CASSSGTSKATDTQYF. The CDR3 DNA reads as TGTGCCAGCAGCTCCGGGACCTCGAAGGCCACAGATACGCAGTATTTT.

The rearrangement uses TRBV15 and TRBJ1-2; 9 nucleotides align to TRBD1. Trimming took 3 bases from V and 8 from J; bases not matched to a gene: 4. There are 13 residues in the CDR3. Germline V gene data show CDR1 as LNHNV and CDR2 as YYDKDF (reference sequence). This CDR3 reads CATSRGQGGGYTF. Written as DNA, the CDR3 is TGTGCCACCAGCAGGGGACAGGGAGGAGGCTACACCTTC.

V and J are TRBV7-2 and TRBJ2-1; TRBD2 matches 9 bases. There are 19 residues in the CDR3. V gave up 5 bases and J gave up 5 bases; unmatched junction bases: 19. Germline CDR1 and CDR2: SGHTA and FQGNSA. The CDR3 coding sequence is TGTGCCAGCAGCCCTAGGAGACTAGCGGATTTTGTAAGGGACAATGAGCAGTTCTTC. The encoded protein is CASSPRRLADFVRDNEQFF.

The chain combines TRBV28 with TRBJ1-1, with D perhaps TRBD1 (6 bases). CDR1 and CDR2 from the germline V gene are MDHEN and SYDVKM. V lost 8 bases and J lost 3, with 13 bases in between. The CDR3 loop spans 13 amino acids. The CDR3 nucleotides are TGTGCCAGCCTCCAGGGGCCCGACACTGAAGCTTTCTTT. Translating it yields CASLQGPDTEAFF.

The chain combines TRBV4-3 with TRBJ1-6; 8 nucleotides agree with TRBD1. This CDR3 is 14 amino acids long. Germline V gene sequence: CDR1 LGHNA, CDR2 YSLEER. The junction had 5 bases not matched to a gene; V was cut back by 4 bases and J by 9 bases. The CDR3 region is CASSRGQGASPLHF. In DNA, the CDR3 is TGCGCCAGCAGCCGAGGACAGGGCGCTTCACCCCTCCACTTT.

V and J are TRBV12-3 or TRBV12-4 and TRBJ2-3; D ambiguous. The CDR3 has 12 residues. V was shortened by 5 bases and J by 5 bases, with 8 bases between the two germline ends. Here the CDR3 reads CASSPKRDTQYF. In DNA form, the CDR3 reads TGTGCCAGCAGTCCTAAGAGAGATACGCAGTATTTT.

The gene calls are TRBV20-1 and TRBJ1-2; D remains unclear. V lost 3 bases, J lost 13 bases, and 12 bases lay in between. The CDR3 contains 10 residues. Germline-derived CDR1 and CDR2 are DFQATT and SNEGSKA (reference sequence). CDR3 bases: TGCAGTGCTAGTCCCAGGACTTTCACCTTC. Protein: CSASPRTFTF.

The gene calls are TRBV5-1 and TRBJ2-2; 9 nucleotides align to TRBD1. The V and J ends lost 3 bases and 3 bases, in that order; junction bases with no gene match: 9. Germline-derived CDR1 and CDR2 are SGHRS and YFSETQ. The CDR3 is 17 residues long. CDR3 nucleotides: TGCGCCAGCAGCTCAAATACCGGGACAGGGCACACCGGGGAGCTGTTTTTT. Translation gives CASSSNTGTGHTGELFF.

This chain uses TRBV27 with TRBJ1-2, with D perhaps TRBD1 (5 bases). The CDR3 has 13 residues. Germline lookup yields CDR1 MNHEY and CDR2 SMNVEV (reference sequence). Trimming shortened V by 5 bases and J by 8 bases, and 15 bases separated the two germline ends. The CDR3 coding sequence is TGTGCCAGCAGTCTCTTAGGGGCGGGGGGCTACACCTTC. Protein sequence: CASSLLGAGGYTF.

CDR3 loop: CASSFEGSSRNYGYTF. CDR3 DNA sequence: TGTGCCAGCAGTTTCGAGGGGTCCAGCCGTAACTATGGCTACACCTTC. The V call is TRBV27, the J call TRBJ1-2, with D possibly TRBD1 on 5 matching bases. This CDR3 spans 16 amino acids. The V and J ends lost 3 bases and 1 base respectively, with 15 bases between them. CDR1 is MNHEY and CDR2 is SMNVEV in the germline V gene (reference sequence).

This chain connects TRBV6-1 to TRBJ2-7; D possibly corresponds to TRBD1 (6 bases). Trimming removed 3 bases from V and 6 bases from J, with 18 bases in between. Germline V gene sequence: CDR1 MNHNS, CDR2 SASEGT. This CDR3 comprises 15 residues. CDR3 protein: CASSDIGGLGPEQYF. CDR3 nucleotides: TGTGCCAGCAGTGATATTGGGGGCCTAGGCCCCGAGCAGTACTTC.

The chain recombines TRBV5-1 with TRBJ2-3; the D gene could be TRBD1 or TRBD2 (5 bases each). The CDR3 is made up of 17 amino acids. Germline values: CDR1 SGHRS, CDR2 YFSETQ. The V end lost 4 bases, the J end lost 3 bases, and 21 bases lay between the germline ends. This CDR3 is CASSQITRDLGTDTQYF. CDR3 DNA sequence: TGCGCCAGCAGCCAAATAACTCGGGACCTCGGGACAGATACGCAGTATTTT.

V is TRBV7-9 and J is TRBJ2-7; D unclear. Trimming stripped 0 bases from V and 13 bases from J, with 13 bases between. This CDR3 is built from 12 residues. Looked up from germline, CDR1 is SEHNR and CDR2 is FQNEAQ (reference sequence). The CDR3 region is CASSLAPGRAYF. The CDR3 bases are TGTGCCAGCAGCTTAGCCCCCGGACGGGCCTACTTC.

The V gene is TRBV6-5, the J gene TRBJ1-5; D is possibly TRBD1 (6 bases). V was shortened by 5 bases and J by 5 bases, with 13 bases between the two germline ends. This CDR3 contains 14 residues. Germline loops: CDR1 MNHEY, CDR2 SVGAGI. This CDR3 reads CASSPGRGDQPQHF. Here the CDR3 DNA reads TGTGCCAGCAGTCCTGGGAGGGGGGATCAGCCCCAGCATTTT.

This clone appeared once. This chain connects TRBV5-1 to TRBJ2-7, with TRBD2 as a possible D gene (5 bases). Germline V gives CDR1 SGHRS, CDR2 YFSETQ. This CDR3 comprises 13 residues. The V end lost 2 bases, the J end lost 5 bases, and 11 bases lay between the germline ends. The CDR3, as DNA: TGCGCCAGCAGCTTCGCTAGCCGGAACGAGCAGTACTTC. This encodes CASSFASRNEQYF.

The genes are TRBV7-9 and TRBJ2-1, with D possibly matching TRBD1 (7 bases). Deletions cut 5 bases from V and 12 bases from J, with 26 bases between. Germline V gene sequence: CDR1 SEHNR, CDR2 FQNEAQ (reference sequence). The CDR3 sequence is 16 residues long. Written as DNA, the CDR3 is TGTGCCAGCAGCCCAGGGGGGACGCAGAGAATTTTATGGCAGTTCTTC. Protein sequence: CASSPGGTQRILWQFF.

This clone was seen many times. This chain links TRBV4-1 with TRBJ1-2; a weak D match, TRBD1 (5 bases). The CDR3 is made up of 15 amino acids. V was trimmed by 4 bases and J by 2 bases, leaving 14 bases between them. Germline V gives CDR1 MGHRA, CDR2 YSYEKL. The CDR3 here is CASSRGGTENYGYTF. The CDR3, as DNA: TGCGCCAGCAGCCGCGGAGGGACGGAGAACTATGGCTACACCTTC.

This clone was counted a few times. The chain couples TRBV7-2 to TRBJ1-1; TRBD1 might be the D (5 bases). Between the trimmed V and J ends, which lost 2 bases and 6 bases, there was a span of 10 bases. Germline loops: CDR1 SGHTA, CDR2 FQGNSA. This CDR3 spans 13 amino acids. The CDR3 nucleotides are TGTGCCAGCAGCTTATGGGACGGGGCTGAAGCTTTCTTT. The encoded protein is CASSLWDGAEAFF.

The chain joins TRBV7-9 to TRBJ2-7; D may match TRBD1 or TRBD2 (6 bases each). V lost 2 bases and J 5 bases, leaving 13 bases between the germline ends. CDR3 length equals 14 residues. Germline assignment: CDR1 SEHNR and CDR2 FQNEAQ (reference sequence). CDR3 amino acids: CASSLSNREDEQYF. CDR3 in DNA: TGTGCCAGCAGCTTATCAAACAGGGAGGACGAGCAGTACTTC.